This T cell receptor beta chain was captured by sequencing in a study of human T cells and chemical hapten exposure. Background on the study: Diphenylcyclopropenone, dosed weekly to the scalp, was given to patients throughout the roughly 22-week study.

Time point specified: patch test 2, 6 weeks after DPC sensitization. Described treatment: therapeutic diphenylcyclopropenone sensitization with weekly scalp DPC. Blood collection happened ahead of applying each patch test. Those who donated were patients with alopecia, 18 to 70 years of age, and suitable for DPC. This clonotype was seen ten or more times. TCRdb processed the RACE reads anew with MiXCR; each CDR3 protein has one entry. The sample consists of fewer than 95,000 distinct CDR3 sequences, 8% to 13% of them appearing once. V lost 4 bases and J lost 5, with 20 bases in between. The CDR3 loop spans 17 amino acids. Germline V gene data show CDR1 as LGHNA and CDR2 as YSLEER.

The clonotype was recovered from a man in his forties with alopecia areata. Some clones in this sample may be carry-over from other donors' samples. The chain combines TRBV4-3 with TRBJ1-4; possible D gene TRBD1, 5 bases. The source was whole blood, collected in connection with sensitization to the hapten diphenylcyclopropenone (DPC). The CDR3 protein is CASSRVVFLGENEKLFF. The CDR3 DNA follows: TGCGCCAGCAGCCGAGTAGTATTTTTGGGGGAAAATGAAAAACTGTTTTTT.